The 27 T cell receptor beta chains in this list originate from one sample, sequenced in a study of beta chain features in type 1 diabetes. Study conclusions and caveats: TCRB CDR3 length was moderately but significantly reduced in all four CD4+ subsets of Type 1 diabetes patients.

The antigens these receptors bind are not known. Every bit of the isolated RNA underwent reverse transcription, so sequencing read expressed TCRB transcripts. Data came from immunoSEQ multiplex PCR; TCRdb stores just in-frame clones and leaves some out. The profile shows 160,000 or so clones, 7% to 9.5% of them singletons. The source material was central memory CD4+ T cells from blood. Receptors originate from a woman under 40 with type 1 diabetes.

This clone appeared a few times. The CDR3 DNA is TGTGCCAGCAGCTTCACGGGCCGGGGCACTGAAGCTTTCTTT. Translation: CASSFTGRGTEAFF. The chain uses TRBV11-2 and TRBJ1-1, with unresolved D. The V gene's germline CDR1 is SGHAT and CDR2 FQNNGV. The CDR3 sequence is 14 residues long. The V end was cut by 3 bases, the J end by 4 bases, with 12 bases between.

The rearrangement uses TRBV28 and TRBJ2-1; possibly TRBD2 for D (6 bases). Germline lookup yields CDR1 MDHEN and CDR2 SYDVKM. The V end lost 6 bases, the J end lost 3 bases, and 18 bases lay between the germline ends. The CDR3 has 16 amino acids. CDR3 DNA: TGTGCCAGCAGCCAAGCGAAGGCGGGGATCTACAATGAGCAGTTCTTC. Its translation is CASSQAKAGIYNEQFF.

This clone was recorded at least ten times. The chain joins TRBV18 to TRBJ2-1; D unresolved. Trimming left V 2 bases short and J 5 bases short, with 7 bases between. CDR1 is KGHSH, CDR2 LQKENI, per germline. The CDR3 length is 13 residues. CDR3 nucleotide sequence: TGTGCCAGCTCACCAAGCCTAGACAATGAGCAGTTCTTC. It codes for CASSPSLDNEQFF.

The chain combines TRBV27 with TRBJ2-2; 7 bases fit TRBD2. CDR3 length: 16 amino acids. Trimming at V came to 0 bases and at J to 2 bases, leaving 3 bases not matched to a gene. Germline V CDR1 and CDR2: MNHEY, SMNVEV (reference sequence). The CDR3 loop is CASSLSGGSNTGELFF. Written as DNA, the CDR3 is TGTGCCAGCAGTTTATCGGGCGGGAGCAACACCGGGGAGCTGTTTTTT.

A remark on this clone: This is likely a read error, given that the CDR3 carries no conserved phenylalanine or tryptophan at its end. No DNA is shown, since the ends of the CDR3 on it are uncertain; the CDR3 is the one TCRdb lists. This chain connects TRBV2 to TRBJ1-1; TRBD1, the table's D call, lacks a check against the DNA. Termini included, the CDR3 measures 13 amino acids. Germline CDR1 SNHLY, CDR2 FYNNEI. The CDR3 loop reads CASSLGQGARIRL.

Only a few counts were recorded for this clone. J is TRBJ2-7 and V is TRBV29-1; TRBD2 matches 10 bases. Germline assignment: CDR1 SQVTM and CDR2 ANQGSEA. The length of the CDR3 is 13 residues. Trimming took 6 bases from V and 4 from J; bases not matched to a gene: 6. The CDR3 region has the DNA TGCAGCGTGACAGGGACTAGCGATTACGAGCAGTACTTC. It specifies CSVTGTSDYEQYF.

The table lists this clone with a few counts. Other nucleotide sequences in the sample specify the same CDR3. The chain combines TRBV7-3 with TRBJ2-1, with 11 bases lining up with TRBD2. Germline V CDR1 and CDR2: SGHTA, FQGTGA. This CDR3 is built from 15 residues. J lost 4 bases, V lost 5 bases, and 4 bases had no gene match. CDR3 loop: CASSRTSGLYNEQFF. As DNA, the CDR3 is TGTGCCAGCAGCCGGACTAGCGGGTTGTACAATGAGCAGTTCTTC. Full variable domain (remainder filled in from reference TRBV7-3 and TRBJ2-1): GAGVSQTPSNKVTEKGKYVELRCDPISGHTALYWYRQSLGQGPEFLIYFQGTGAADDSGLPNDRFFAVRPEGSVSTLKIQRTERGDSAVYLCASSRTSGLYNEQFFGPGTRLTVL.

This clone has a handful of counts. This chain links TRBV5-1 with TRBJ1-1; the D is unclear. The CDR3 runs to 14 residues. Between the trimmed V and J ends, which lost 0 bases and 1 base, there was a span of 7 bases. The germline V gene has CDR1 SGHRS and CDR2 YFSETQ. The CDR3 DNA is TGCGCCAGCAGCTTGGTAGCCCCGAACACTGAAGCTTTCTTT. Translated: CASSLVAPNTEAFF.

This clone came up many times. The V call is TRBV4-1, the J call TRBJ1-5, with D unresolved. The germline V and J ends were trimmed by 0 bases and 0 bases, with 6 bases remaining between them. Germline V CDR1 and CDR2: MGHRA, YSYEKL. The CDR3 spans 15 residues. CDR3 residues: CASSQDGLSNQPQHF. CDR3 sequence (DNA): TGCGCCAGCAGCCAAGACGGACTTAGCAATCAGCCCCAGCATTTT.

In DNA form, the CDR3 reads TGTGCCAGCAGCTACGGGAGCTCTGGAAACACCATATATTTT. Its protein is CASSYGSSGNTIYF. The gene calls are TRBV11-3 and TRBJ1-3; D is uncertain. V was shortened by 4 bases and J by 0 bases, with 7 bases between the two germline ends. The CDR3 totals 14 residues. Germline assignment: CDR1 SGHNT and CDR2 YENEEA.

This clone came up a few times. The V and J genes are TRBV5-1 and TRBJ1-4, with 10 positions matching TRBD1. Trimming took 4 bases from V and 7 from J; bases not matched to a gene: 10. The length of the CDR3 is 16 residues. Germline CDR1 is SGHRS and CDR2 is YFSETQ. In DNA, the CDR3 is TGCGCCAGCAGCCTCTTCGGACAGGGGGAGAGTGAAAAACTGTTTTTT. It is translated as CASSLFGQGESEKLFF.

In DNA, the CDR3 is TGTGCCAGCAGCCCGATCGGAGACAGGGGCCACGAGCAGTACTTC. This encodes CASSPIGDRGHEQYF. This chain connects TRBV9 to TRBJ2-7; 8 nucleotides agree with TRBD1. CDR1 is SGDLS, CDR2 YYNGEE, per germline. The V segment lost 4 bases and the J segment 5 bases; nucleotides outside the gene matches: 11. The CDR3 loop spans 15 amino acids.

This clone appeared a few times. This rearrangement joins TRBV11-2 to TRBJ1-1; D is possibly TRBD1 (5 bases). The CDR3 is made up of 13 amino acids. Per germline, CDR1 SGHAT and CDR2 FQNNGV. V lost 5 bases to trimming and J lost 7 bases, with 14 bases between them. Written as DNA, the CDR3 is TGTGCCAGCAGCCCCCATATAGACAGTGAAGCTTTCTTT. As protein: CASSPHIDSEAFF.

The rearrangement links TRBV25-1 to TRBJ2-7, with D possibly TRBD1 on 5 matching bases. Trimming removed 7 bases from V and 3 bases from J, with 10 bases in between. Germline-derived CDR1 and CDR2 are MGHDK and SYGVNS. This CDR3 is built from 12 residues. This CDR3 is CASTSRDYEQYF. The DNA for the CDR3 is TGTGCCAGCACGTCCAGGGACTACGAGCAGTACTTC.

This clone was observed a few times. Other DNA sequences within the sample encode an identical CDR3. The genes are TRBV30 and TRBJ2-3; no clear D gene. Germline assignment: CDR1 GTSNPN and CDR2 SVGIG (reference sequence). This CDR3 is 12 amino acids long. Trimming removed 2 bases at V and 0 bases at J, with 3 bases between. CDR3 amino acids: CAWSPSTDTQYF. The CDR3 bases are TGTGCCTGGAGTCCTAGCACAGATACGCAGTATTTT.

The table lists this clone with a few counts. The chain is built from TRBV19 and TRBJ2-1; unclear D gene. The V end was cut by 9 bases, the J end by 6 bases, with 18 bases between. This CDR3 region has 14 residues. The germline V gene has CDR1 LNHDA and CDR2 SQIVND (reference sequence). The CDR3 bases are TGTGCCAGCTCGTTCGTCGCCACGGGCAATGAGCAGTTCTTC. Residues: CASSFVATGNEQFF.

This chain uses TRBV6-6 with TRBJ2-7, with a possible D match to TRBD2 (6 bases). The V end was cut by 7 bases, the J end by 4 bases, with 14 bases between. Germline CDR1 reads MNHNY; CDR2 reads SVGAGI (reference sequence). This CDR3 is built from 13 residues. DNA for the CDR3: TGTGCCAGCAAACTGACGGGGGTGTACGAGCAGTACTTC. Translating it yields CASKLTGVYEQYF.

Concerning this clone itself: Other nucleotide sequences in the sample specify the same CDR3. Here the CDR3 reads CASSLTVQETQYF. CDR3 bases: TGCGCCAGCAGCTTAACAGTCCAAGAGACCCAGTACTTC. V is TRBV5-1 and J is TRBJ2-5, with unresolved D. V gave up 2 bases and J gave up 1 base, with 6 bases separating them. Germline-derived CDR1 and CDR2 are SGHRS and YFSETQ. The CDR3 length is 13 residues.

The chain is built from TRBV5-1 and TRBJ2-1; D is unresolved. V was trimmed by 0 bases and J by 0 bases, leaving 7 bases between them. Germline CDR1 and CDR2: SGHRS and YFSETQ. This CDR3 is 15 amino acids long. As DNA, the CDR3 is TGCGCCAGCAGCTTGGGAGATGTCTCCTACAATGAGCAGTTCTTC. This codes for CASSLGDVSYNEQFF.

A few counts support this clone. This chain links TRBV7-8 with TRBJ2-1, with D perhaps TRBD2 (7 bases). The V end lost 1 base, the J end lost 2 bases, and 9 bases lay between the germline ends. CDR1 is SGHVS and CDR2 is FQNEAQ in the germline V gene. This CDR3 comprises 15 residues. The CDR3 coding sequence is TGTGCCAGCAGCTTAGAGGGGGGGACCTACAATGAGCAGTTCTTC. This sequence encodes CASSLEGGTYNEQFF.

This clone was seen more than once but under ten times. This rearrangement joins TRBV7-3 to TRBJ2-1; the D gene is possibly TRBD2 (5 bases). V lost 5 bases to trimming and J lost 2 bases, with 7 bases between them. CDR1 SGHTA and CDR2 FQGTGA come from the germline V gene. The CDR3 runs to 13 residues. CDR3 coding DNA: TGTGCCAGCAGCGAACTAGCCTACAATGAGCAGTTCTTC. Translating it yields CASSELAYNEQFF. The complete variable domain, with remaining parts taken from reference TRBV7-3 and TRBJ2-1, reads GAGVSQTPSNKVTEKGKYVELRCDPISGHTALYWYRQSLGQGPEFLIYFQGTGAADDSGLPNDRFFAVRPEGSVSTLKIQRTERGDSAVYLCASSELAYNEQFFGPGTRLTVL.

This clone was seen only a few times. The rearrangement joins TRBV13 to TRBJ1-1; 7 bases are shared with TRBD1. CDR1 PRHDT and CDR2 FYEKMQ come from the germline V gene (reference sequence). The CDR3 totals 14 residues. V gave up 5 bases and J gave up 1 base; unmatched junction bases: 4. Here the CDR3 DNA reads TGTGCCAGCAGCCCTCGGGACAGGAACACTGAAGCTTTCTTT. Translating gives CASSPRDRNTEAFF.

This chain uses TRBV5-4 with TRBJ2-5; no definite D call. The CDR3 has 14 residues. Deletions cut 2 bases from V and 1 base from J, with 9 bases between. The germline V gene has CDR1 SGHNT and CDR2 YYREEE (reference sequence). CDR3 coding DNA: TGTGCCAGCAGCTTTGGCGGATTCCAAGAGACCCAGTACTTC. Translating gives CASSFGGFQETQYF.

The CDR3 here is CASGLAGGVNEQFF. In nucleotides, the CDR3 is TGTGCCAGCGGACTAGCGGGAGGGGTCAATGAGCAGTTCTTC. The V gene is TRBV6-5, the J gene TRBJ2-1; TRBD2 matches at 15 bases. Germline assignment: CDR1 MNHEY and CDR2 SVGAGI. This CDR3 has 14 amino acids. Unmatched junction bases numbered 2, after V lost 8 bases and J lost 6 bases.

This clone turned up a few times. Here the CDR3 reads CASSPASGYSYEQYF. Written as DNA, the CDR3 is TGCGCCAGCAGCCCAGCGAGCGGATACTCCTACGAGCAGTACTTC. This chain joins TRBV5-1 and TRBJ2-7, with D perhaps TRBD2 (5 bases). The V end was cut by 4 bases, the J end by 0 bases, with 14 bases between. Germline values: CDR1 SGHRS, CDR2 YFSETQ. This CDR3 comprises 15 residues.

This clone was seen more than once but under ten times. The chain has TRBV5-4 and TRBJ2-1, with 9 bases aligning to TRBD2. The CDR3 totals 16 residues. Germline values: CDR1 SGHNT, CDR2 YYREEE (reference sequence). Trimming removed 4 bases from V and 5 bases from J; junction bases left unmatched: 10. CDR3 protein: CASSQDELAGNNEQFF. CDR3 in DNA: TGTGCCAGCAGCCAAGATGAACTAGCGGGCAACAATGAGCAGTTCTTC. Variable domain in full (rest from reference TRBV5-4 and TRBJ2-1): ETGVTQSPTHLIKTRGQQVTLRCSSQSGHNTVSWYQQALGQGPQFIFQYYREEENGRGNFPPRFSGLQFPNYSSELNVNALELDDSALYLCASSQDELAGNNEQFFGPGTRLTVL.

The J gene is TRBJ1-2, the V gene TRBV6-1, with TRBD1 identical over 7 bases. Germline V gene sequence: CDR1 MNHNS, CDR2 SASEGT. The CDR3 runs 16 residues. Trimming removed 2 bases from V and 9 bases from J; junction bases left unmatched: 15. The CDR3 is CASSERGSRDSLSYTF. CDR3 DNA sequence: TGTGCCAGCAGTGAAAGGGGATCCCGGGACAGTCTTAGCTACACCTTC.